This T cell receptor (beta chain) emerged from a study of cytomegalovirus exposure and HLA in healthy donors (dated by TCRdb to the late 2010s). In terms of the full investigation: An earlier analysis of roughly 570 of the donors reported approximately 260 Gb of sequence data and 117 million unique TCR beta sequences obtained from roughly 180 million T cells. Donor age, sex, ethnicity and CMV serostatus were compiled together with the repertoire data. Typing coverage differed by locus: A, B, C, DRB1 and DQB1 were typed in roughly 620-630 donors, DQA1 in around 500, DPA1 in over 600, and DPB1 in 472. Across approximately 420 genotyped donors of the cohort, an average of about 240,000 unique TCR beta nucleotide sequences per donor were sequenced, and 15% to 20% of those sequences were non-productive. An early release covering roughly 640 HLA-typed donors comprised around 300 gigabases of sequencing data and tens of millions of unique TCR sequences. The later analysis used no new phenotypic data to find candidate immune exposures, relying instead on TCR beta sequences and their occurrence across donors. Besides the first cohort of 666 subjects, a separate validation cohort made up of over 95 different subjects was used. The study combined high-throughput TCR immunosequencing, statistical association of individual TCRs with disease status, and machine learning to predict cytomegalovirus infection status. Every repertoire in the discovery cohort had been generated on one and the same sequencing platform. Of the 398 genotyped donors, about 84% fell in the genetic ancestry cluster associated with self-reported Caucasian donors. Because of strong linkage in the cohort, four or five DR-DQ haplotypes were treated as single units for association and clustering. A later genetic analysis used genome-wide SNP genotypes for about 65% of the 666 donors, treating that subset as a discovery cohort. Both class I and class II loci were covered by HLA typing, at four-digit resolution. An earlier analysis of some 500 of the donors used high-throughput TCR beta sequencing to judge whether each TCR beta V gene segment behaved as functional or pseudogenic. A later analysis re-analyzed previously published TCR beta repertoires from about 730 donors and added high-resolution HLA genotyping to study TCR occurrence patterns. The study aimed to test whether cataloging public T cell receptors could reveal signatures of past pathogen exposure. The study profiled the T cell repertoires of some 610 subjects by immunosequencing and related them to cytomegalovirus serostatus. The paper as a whole reports these results and caveats: The classifier was reported to diagnose cytomegalovirus status with high specificity and sensitivity in both the original and validation cohorts. According to a later genetic analysis, donors in an Asian-associated ancestry cluster had fewer N-insertions in productive TCRs than the roughly 700-donor mean. Because some donors lacked HLA typing at each locus, the association tests relied only on the typed subset. Across donors, most TCR sequences were observed very rarely, whereas some public TCRs were present in many individuals. Correlated functional status among segregating V segments might be attributable to linkage disequilibrium, but an unknown experimental factor could not be ruled out. A further reported finding was that TCR beta sequences accurately predicted the HLA-A and HLA-B alleles for most subjects in the first cohort. In a later analysis, several top co-occurrence clusters were reported to appear linked to parvovirus B19, influenza, CMV and Epstein-Barr virus. For the cohort, immune exposure information was limited to CMV serostatus. The study listed 164 TCR beta chains as associated with cytomegalovirus. A cluster of highly shared sequence variants was judged likely to represent a technical artifact of the sequencing pipeline. Sequencing depth was assumed to be roughly uniform across donors in the presence/absence analyses, though that assumption may not hold. Some 15 rarely observed V segments, including chromosome 9 orphons, were excluded from the earlier analysis of about 500 of the donors because counts were too low. Most CMV-associated TCR beta chains appeared to be HLA-restricted in a later analysis, and the HLA associations seemed to be driven largely by CMV exposure. According to a later analysis, TCR association rates differed among HLA loci, with DRB1 alleles showing the most associated TCRs and HLA-C alleles showing the fewest. In this cohort, only TCR beta chains were sequenced, and detectable features were limited by the absence of alpha or paired-chain data. Some IMGT-functional V segments, including TRBV6-2 and TRBV6-3, could not be told apart with the 87-base-pair reads, so those segments were excluded. Compared with equally common non-associated chains, HLA-associated TCR beta chains in a later analysis were more clonally expanded and had lower generation probabilities. The authors suggested that the approach could potentially be generalized to other disease states and immunological phenotypes. Strong co-occurrence of HLA alleles, especially DR and DQ, made assigning TCR associations to individual alleles difficult. V-gene and J-gene trimming of TCR beta chains was associated with a missense DCLRE1C variant in a later genetic analysis, and the association was replicated in an independent cohort. At a false discovery rate of 0.05, a later analysis linked 15,000 to 20,000 TCR beta sequences to specific HLA alleles. Three of the identified cytomegalovirus-associated TCR beta chains were confirmed in vitro to be specific for cytomegalovirus antigens. In an earlier analysis of 587 of the donors, most TCR beta V segments appeared in productive rearrangements about 87% or about 30% of the time, broadly matching IMGT annotations.

CDR1 SEHNR and CDR2 FQNEAQ are derived from the germline V gene (reference sequence). Including cysteine and phenylalanine, the CDR3 has 14 amino acids. Solely the CDR3 DNA is kept, with 42 bases framed from the first base. V and J are truncated by 2 bases and 2 bases respectively, leaving an intervening sequence of 10 bases. In regard to this clone: Its binding antigen is unknown. No qualities accompany the bases; no much larger clone lies one base away.

The cohort consisted of some 670 healthy bone marrow donors. Cohort members were all nominally healthy when sampled, although unrecorded immune exposures were likely present. The donor tested CMV seropositive, placing the donor among the 289 seropositive members of the cohort. Every donor gave a peripheral blood sample, and the peripheral blood mononuclear cells from that sample were used for TCR beta sequencing. Genomic DNA was extracted from the blood cell samples with the Qiagen DNeasy Blood Extraction Kit. Library preparation used the immunoSEQ multiplex PCR assay. A mixture of 60 forward primers for TCR Vbeta segments and 13 reverse primers for TCR Jbeta segments was used in the multiplex PCR. The CDR3 region of rearranged TCR beta genes was amplified from genomic DNA with a multiplex PCR assay. On the Illumina HiSeq System, the amplified TCR beta libraries were sequenced as 87-base-pair reads. The paper's processing steps were these. In a later analysis, roughly 80 million unique TCR beta chains were counted across the 500 to 700 repertoires, and around 10 million of these chains were shared by at least two donors. Raw reads were error-corrected and collapsed into unique sequences with a nearest-neighbor algorithm that merged closely related sequences to remove PCR and sequencing errors. Alignment of CDR3 sequences to IMGT reference sequences was used to assign V, D and J gene segments. For a sequence to be retained, a match of at least six nucleotides to both a V gene segment and a J gene segment was required. Rearrangements were called productive when the CDR3 lacked stop codons and stayed in frame with V and J; all others were non-productive. Following IMGT convention, CDR3 was defined as the stretch from the second conserved V-encoded cysteine to the conserved J-encoded phenylalanine. In an earlier analysis of 550 to 650 of the donors, sequences lacking an unambiguous match to a single V gene segment were excluded. In an earlier analysis of roughly 500 of the donors, V segments were called functional above 56.7% productive rearrangements and were called segregating when the between-donor standard deviation exceeded 5%. A statistical classification framework was developed to diagnose cytomegalovirus status using the catalog of TCR beta chain sequences. In a later analysis, TCR nucleotide sequences were compared against IMGT/GENE-DB human TR gene sequences so that V and J genes could be assigned. A later analysis assigned CDR3 sequences and most-parsimonious VDJ recombination scenarios with the TCRdist pipeline. A later analysis defined each TCR beta chain by its CDR3 amino acid sequence plus V-gene family, and excluded reads lacking a unique V-gene family. A later analysis removed 550 to 700 highly shared, low-generation-probability nucleotide sequences to deal with suspected cross-contamination and a sequencing artifact. In a later analysis, a clonal expansion index for each public chain was calculated from normalized within-repertoire ranks of inferred template counts. Generation probabilities in a later analysis came from a VDJ recombination model fitted to out-of-frame rearrangements, and those results were checked against IGoR. A later analysis scored TCR-TCR, TCR-HLA and TCR-CMV co-occurrence with hypergeometric tests, applying a repertoire-size bias correction to TCR pairs. To estimate false discovery rates, a later analysis permuted the HLA or CMV assignments 20 times. In a later analysis, co-occurring TCRs were grouped with DBSCAN, and TCRdist sequence similarity was added when clustering was performed within HLA-allele-positive subsets. For co-occurrence clustering, repertoires with fewer than 30,000 or more than 120,000 public chains were excluded, along with five or six repertoires with anomalous nucleotide sharing. In its TCRdb copy, this immuneACCESS table keeps in-frame sequences only and misses some clones. Where compared with another copy, unresolved V genes explain less than half of these, and the others have no known cause. That table supplies the V and J calls and clone size; D and trimming were determined from the DNA. The sample records 140,000 to 150,000 clones, roughly 80% of which are singletons. The ten largest clones represent 10% to 15% of the sample.

The sequence came from a man aged 35 to 55 in good health and CMV-seropositive. The V and J genes are TRBV7-9 and TRBJ2-7, and TRBD1 may be the D gene, going by 5 matching bases. Material for sequencing was PBMCs. The nucleotide sequence is TGTGCCAGCAGCTTACGGCAGGGCCCCTACGAGCAGTACTTC. Its translation reads: CASSLRQGPYEQYF.